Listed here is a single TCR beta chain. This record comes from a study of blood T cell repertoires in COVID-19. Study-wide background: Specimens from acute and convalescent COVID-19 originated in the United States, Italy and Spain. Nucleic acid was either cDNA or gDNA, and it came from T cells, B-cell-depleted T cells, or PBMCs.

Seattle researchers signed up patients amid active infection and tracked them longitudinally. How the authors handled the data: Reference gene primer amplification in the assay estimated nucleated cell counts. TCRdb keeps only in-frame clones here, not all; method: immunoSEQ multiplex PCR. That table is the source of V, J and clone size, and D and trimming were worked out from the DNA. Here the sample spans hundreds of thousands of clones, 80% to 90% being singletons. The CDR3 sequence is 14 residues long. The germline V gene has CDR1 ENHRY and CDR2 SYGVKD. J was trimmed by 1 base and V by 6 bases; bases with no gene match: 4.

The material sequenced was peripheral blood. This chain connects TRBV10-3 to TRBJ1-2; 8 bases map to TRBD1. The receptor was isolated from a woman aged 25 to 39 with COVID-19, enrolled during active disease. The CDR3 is CAIRETGVNYGYTF. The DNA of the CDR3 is TGTGCCATCAGAGAGACAGGGGTTAACTATGGCTACACCTTC.